This T cell receptor beta chain was retrieved from a study of vaccination effects on CD4 cells after COVID-19. Repertoires were generated with immunoSEQ multiplex PCR, while TCRdb's copy carries only in-frame clones and drops some. The profile shows about 41,000 clones, 77% of them singletons. As concerns this clone: The antigen is undetermined.

Peptide-pool stimulation followed by sequencing identified expanded antigen-specific CD4+ clonotypes in the ViraFEST assay. When roughly eleven days of culture had elapsed, CD4+ T cells were isolated. The healthy vaccine recipients, who had no prior SARS-CoV-2 infection, showed negative nucleocapsid antibodies. Trimming removed 7 bases from V and 4 bases from J; junction bases left unmatched: 6. The CDR3 is made up of 14 amino acids. Germline CDR1 and CDR2: SQVTM and ANQGSEA. Specimen: CD4+ T cells from PBMCs cultured with HCoV-NL63 spike peptides, collected before COVID-19 vaccination. The gene calls are TRBV29-1 and TRBJ2-1, with 11 bases lining up with TRBD2. The TCR originated in a human donor who received a COVID-19 vaccine. The CDR3 sequence is CSAASGGFYNEQFF. The CDR3 nucleotides are TGCAGCGCTGCTAGCGGGGGGTTTTACAATGAGCAGTTCTTC.